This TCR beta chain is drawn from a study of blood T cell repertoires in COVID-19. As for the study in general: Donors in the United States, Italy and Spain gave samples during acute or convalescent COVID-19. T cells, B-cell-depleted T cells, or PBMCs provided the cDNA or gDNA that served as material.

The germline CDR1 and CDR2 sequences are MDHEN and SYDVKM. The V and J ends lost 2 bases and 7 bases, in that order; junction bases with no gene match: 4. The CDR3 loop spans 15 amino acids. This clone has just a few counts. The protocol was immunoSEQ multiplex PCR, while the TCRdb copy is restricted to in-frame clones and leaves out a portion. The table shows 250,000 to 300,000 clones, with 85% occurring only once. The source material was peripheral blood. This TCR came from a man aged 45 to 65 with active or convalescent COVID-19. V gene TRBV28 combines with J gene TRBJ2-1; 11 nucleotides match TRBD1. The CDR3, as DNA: TGTGCCAGCAGTTTACCGGGACAGGGGGGAAATGAGCAGTTCTTC. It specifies CASSLPGQGGNEQFF.